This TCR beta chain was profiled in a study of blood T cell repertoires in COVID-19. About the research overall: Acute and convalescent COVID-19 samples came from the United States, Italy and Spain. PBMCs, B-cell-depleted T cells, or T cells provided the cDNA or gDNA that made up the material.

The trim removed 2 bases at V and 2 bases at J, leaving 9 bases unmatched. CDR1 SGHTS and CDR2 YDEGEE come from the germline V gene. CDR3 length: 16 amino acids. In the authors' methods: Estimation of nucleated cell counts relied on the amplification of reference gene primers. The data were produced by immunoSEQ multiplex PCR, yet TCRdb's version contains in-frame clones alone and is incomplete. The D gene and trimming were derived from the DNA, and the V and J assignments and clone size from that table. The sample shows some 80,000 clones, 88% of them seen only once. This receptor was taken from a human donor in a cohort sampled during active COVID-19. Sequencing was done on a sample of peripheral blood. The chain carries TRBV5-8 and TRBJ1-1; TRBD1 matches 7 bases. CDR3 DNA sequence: TGTGCCAGCAGCTTCAGGGGGGCGGCGATAAACACTGAAGCTTTCTTT. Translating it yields CASSFRGAAINTEAFF.